The TCR beta chain under discussion was sequenced for a study of blood T cell repertoires in COVID-19. Study-level background: In each case, the material was cDNA or gDNA derived from T cells, B-cell-depleted T cells, or PBMCs.

Recovery among Cohort 3 donors was established by two negative PCRs, clearance, or symptom resolution. Trimming at V came to 4 bases and at J to 8 bases, leaving 11 bases not matched to a gene. CDR3 length: 15 amino acids. Germline V gene data show CDR1 as SGHRS and CDR2 as YFSETQ. Clones were sequenced by immunoSEQ multiplex PCR, and TCRdb holds only the in-frame ones, with some missing. Of roughly 41,000 clones listed, approximately 90% are singletons. The gene calls are TRBV5-1 and TRBJ2-2; 7 bases align to TRBD1. Sequenced sample: PBMCs or T cells enriched from blood (not recorded which). The TCR sequence derives from a woman aged 45-60 years who had recovered from COVID-19. CDR3 sequence: CASSIGDSRTGELFF. CDR3 sequence (DNA): TGCGCCAGCAGCATAGGGGACAGTCGGACGGGGGAGCTGTTTTTT.